The sequence of this T cell receptor beta chain was determined in a study of persistence of HIV-infected CD4 T cells. This clone has a handful of counts. Its matching antigen is unknown. The stimulus was lysate of CMV-infected fibroblasts, about 11 ug/mL. Sorted nonresponding memory CD4+ T cells were CD40L-negative, CD69-negative, CD45RO-high. These HIV-1-infected adults initiated suppressive ART in chronic infection. V was pared by 2 bases and J by 3 bases, with 16 bases between. CDR1 SGHVS and CDR2 FQNEAQ come from the germline V gene. The CDR3 totals 16 residues. Sequencing used immunoSEQ version 4 in survey mode. Data came from immunoSEQ multiplex PCR; TCRdb stores just in-frame clones and leaves some out. The sample shows about 50,000 clones, about 80% of them seen only once. Study-wide points: TCRbeta richness was lower in CMV- and Gag-responding cells than in anti-CD3/anti-CD28-responding cells. TCR oligoclonality correlated with proviral oligoclonality in the same sorted populations. Antigen-responding cells were enriched for degenerate expanded CDR3beta sequences.

This material consisted of CD4+ T cells sorted from PBMCs after approximately 19-hour stimulation, taken from a patient who received antiretroviral therapy. The chain carries TRBV7-8 and TRBJ1-1; TRBD1 might be the D (6 bases). The origin of this receptor is an adult man with HIV who was CMV-seropositive. The CDR3 nucleotides read TGTGCCAGCAGCTTAACGTCCGGGACAATAGACACTGAAGCTTTCTTT. It codes for CASSLTSGTIDTEAFF.